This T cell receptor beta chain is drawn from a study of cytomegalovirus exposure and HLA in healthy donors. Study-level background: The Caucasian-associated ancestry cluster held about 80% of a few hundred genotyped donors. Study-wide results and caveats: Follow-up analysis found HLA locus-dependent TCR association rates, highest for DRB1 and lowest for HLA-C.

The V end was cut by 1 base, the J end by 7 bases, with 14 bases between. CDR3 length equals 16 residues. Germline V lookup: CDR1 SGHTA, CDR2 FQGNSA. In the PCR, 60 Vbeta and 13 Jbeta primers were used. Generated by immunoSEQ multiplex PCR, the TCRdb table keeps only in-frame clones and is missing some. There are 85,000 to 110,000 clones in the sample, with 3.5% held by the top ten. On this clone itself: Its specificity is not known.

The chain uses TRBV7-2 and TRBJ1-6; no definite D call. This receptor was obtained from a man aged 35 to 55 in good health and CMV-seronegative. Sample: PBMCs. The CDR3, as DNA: TGTGCCAGCAGCTTAGGGTCTCACCGGCGGAATTCACCCCTCCACTTT. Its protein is CASSLGSHRRNSPLHF.